The entry that follows covers one T cell receptor beta chain sequence. These data originate in a study of blood T cell repertoires in COVID-19. Across the whole study: COVID-19 samples collected from the United States, Italy and Spain covered acute and convalescent phases. T cells, B-cell-depleted T cells, or PBMCs provided the cDNA or gDNA that served as material.

The CDR3 is 13 residues long. Germline V CDR1 and CDR2: SEHNR, FQNEAQ (reference sequence). With 1 base removed from V and 7 bases from J, the gap between germline ends came to 10 bases. Under the authors' procedure: By means of reference gene primer amplification, nucleated cell counts were estimated. The method was immunoSEQ multiplex PCR; TCRdb's version includes in-frame clones alone and lacks a portion of them. Clone size and V and J calls were adopted from that table, with D and trimming inferred from the DNA. This table has roughly 170,000 clones, about 87% appearing once. V is TRBV7-9 and J is TRBJ1-2, with D perhaps matching TRBD1 (6 bases). The sequenced sample consisted of peripheral blood. The TCR was taken from a man aged 55 to 70 with acute or convalescent COVID-19. The CDR3 is CASSLDRVGGYTF. The CDR3 DNA reads as TGTGCCAGCAGCTTAGACAGGGTCGGTGGCTACACCTTC.